What follows are 8 T cell receptor beta chains derived from one specimen sequenced in a study of PD-L1 blockade in urothelial cancer (dated by TCRdb to the late 2010s). The time point label here, explained by the study, means: pretreatment peripheral blood. Library preparation was by the immunoSEQ multiplex PCR assay. Sourced from immuneACCESS, this table was stored by TCRdb with only in-frame sequences that have V and J called. A share of the clones is absent; for the studies checked, an unresolved V gene accounts for under half, and the remainder has no known explanation. This sample is represented by fewer than 50,000 clones; about 81% of them were singletons. The ten largest clones represent roughly 3.3% of the sample. The material was PBMCs, obtained around atezolizumab (anti-PD-L1) treatment. These receptors originate from a man aged 65 to 79 with urothelial cancer.

This clone was counted a single time. The CDR3 reads CASSHKRRDNNYGYTF. CDR3 nucleotide sequence: TGTGCCAGCAGCCATAAGCGCCGGGACAATAACTATGGCTACACCTTC. The chain is built from TRBV14 and TRBJ1-2; D possibly corresponds to TRBD1 (6 bases). The CDR3 runs to 16 residues. V was pared by 3 bases and J by 1 base, with 15 bases between. Germline assignment: CDR1 SGHDN and CDR2 FVKESK.

This clone has only one observation. The chain links TRBV9 to TRBJ2-2; D is uncertain. This CDR3 is built from 13 residues. V lost 0 bases to trimming and J lost 5 bases, with 5 bases between them. Germline CDR1 reads SGDLS; CDR2 reads YYNGEE. The CDR3 coding sequence is TGTGCCAGCAGCGTAGACTTTACCGGGGAGCTGTTTTTT. It specifies CASSVDFTGELFF.

The chain carries TRBV27 and TRBJ2-7; 7 bases line up with TRBD2. After removal of 4 bases from V and 7 bases from J, the junction contained 16 bases not matched to a gene. The germline gives CDR1 MNHEY, CDR2 SMNVEV (reference sequence). The CDR3 covers 16 residues. CDR3 DNA: TGTGCCAGCAGTTCTCGGACTAGTAGTGGGGTTCGGGAGCAGTACTTC. It codes for CASSSRTSSGVREQYF.

V is TRBV11-3 and J is TRBJ2-3, with TRBD1 as a possible D gene (5 bases). Between the trimmed V and J ends, which lost 1 base and 4 bases, there was a span of 12 bases. The germline V gene has CDR1 SGHNT and CDR2 YENEEA. This CDR3 region has 15 residues. The DNA of the CDR3 is TGTGCCAGCAGCTTAGTGCCAGGGAACTCAGATACGCAGTATTTT. Encoded protein: CASSLVPGNSDTQYF.

V and J are TRBV19 and TRBJ1-1; 8 positions match TRBD1. The CDR3 totals 16 residues. Unmatched junction bases numbered 8, after V lost 4 bases and J lost 1 base. CDR1 is LNHDA and CDR2 is SQIVND in the germline V gene (reference sequence). CDR3 loop: CASSTGQGGTNTEAFF. CDR3 DNA sequence: TGTGCCAGTAGTACCGGACAGGGTGGGACGAACACTGAAGCTTTCTTT.

The chain has TRBV10-3 and TRBJ1-2, with D unclear. Germline CDR1 ENHRY, CDR2 SYGVKD. Trimming shortened V by 3 bases and J by 4 bases, and 9 bases separated the two germline ends. The CDR3 is made up of 13 amino acids. In nucleotides, the CDR3 is TGTGCCATCAGTGAAAACAGCTTCTATGGCTACACCTTC. Translation gives CAISENSFYGYTF.

The table lists this clone with a few counts. CDR3 coding DNA: TGTGCCAGCAGTTTGGGAGGCGGGGGCGGCTATGGCTACACCTTC. Protein product: CASSLGGGGGYGYTF. This chain connects TRBV28 to TRBJ1-2, with a tentative D call TRBD1 (6 bases). Germline V gene lookup returns CDR1 MDHEN and CDR2 SYDVKM. The CDR3 contains 15 residues. Between the trimmed V and J ends, which lost 3 bases and 4 bases, there was a span of 15 bases.

This chain connects TRBV2 to TRBJ2-1; 7 bases are a match to TRBD2. The CDR3 sequence is 12 residues long. Germline V gene lookup returns CDR1 SNHLY and CDR2 FYNNEI. V lost 7 bases and J lost 8; bases outside the gene matches: 5. CDR3 coding DNA: TGTGCCAGCATGGAGGGGAGGGATGAGCAGTTCTTC. Protein: CASMEGRDEQFF.